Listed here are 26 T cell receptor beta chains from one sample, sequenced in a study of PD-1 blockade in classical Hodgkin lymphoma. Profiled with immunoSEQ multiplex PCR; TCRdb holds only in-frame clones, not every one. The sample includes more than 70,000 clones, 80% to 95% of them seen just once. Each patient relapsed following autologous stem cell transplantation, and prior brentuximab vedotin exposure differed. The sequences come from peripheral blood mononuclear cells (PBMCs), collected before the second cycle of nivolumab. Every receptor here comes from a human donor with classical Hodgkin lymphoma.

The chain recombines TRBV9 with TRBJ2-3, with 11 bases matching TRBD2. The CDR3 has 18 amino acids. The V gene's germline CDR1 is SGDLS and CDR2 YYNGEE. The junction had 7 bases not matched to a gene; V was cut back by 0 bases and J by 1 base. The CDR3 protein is CASSVAGTSGSGTDTQYF. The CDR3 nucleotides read TGTGCCAGCAGCGTAGCGGGTACTAGCGGGAGCGGCACAGATACGCAGTATTTT.

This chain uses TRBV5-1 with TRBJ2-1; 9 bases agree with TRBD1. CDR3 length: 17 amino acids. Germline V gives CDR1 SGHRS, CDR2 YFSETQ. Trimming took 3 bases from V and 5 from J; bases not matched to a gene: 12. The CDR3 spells CASSWPDGTGSNNEQFF. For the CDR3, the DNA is TGCGCCAGCAGCTGGCCCGACGGGACAGGGTCAAACAATGAGCAGTTCTTC.

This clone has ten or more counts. CDR3 bases: TGTGCCAGCAGCCCGGGATGGGGGAGTAATGAAGCTTTCTTT. Amino acids: CASSPGWGSNEAFF. The rearrangement uses TRBV7-9 and TRBJ1-1, with a weak D call TRBD1 (5 bases). CDR1 SEHNR and CDR2 FQNEAQ come from the germline V gene (reference sequence). V was clipped by 5 bases and J by 7 bases, with 17 bases between them. The CDR3 length is 14 residues.

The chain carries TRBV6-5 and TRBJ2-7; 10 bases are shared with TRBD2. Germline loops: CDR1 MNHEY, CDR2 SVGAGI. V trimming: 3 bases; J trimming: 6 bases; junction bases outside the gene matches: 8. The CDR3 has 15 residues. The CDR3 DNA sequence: TGTGCCAGCAGTTATGGGGCTAGCGGGAGCACCGAGCAGTACTTC. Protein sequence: CASSYGASGSTEQYF.

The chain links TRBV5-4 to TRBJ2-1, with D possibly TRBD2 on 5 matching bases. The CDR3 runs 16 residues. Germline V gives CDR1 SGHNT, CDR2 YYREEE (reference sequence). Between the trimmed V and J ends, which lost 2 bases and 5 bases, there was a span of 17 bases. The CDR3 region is CASSLPLAARHNEQFF. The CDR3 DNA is TGTGCCAGCAGCTTACCCCTAGCCGCTCGACACAATGAGCAGTTCTTC.

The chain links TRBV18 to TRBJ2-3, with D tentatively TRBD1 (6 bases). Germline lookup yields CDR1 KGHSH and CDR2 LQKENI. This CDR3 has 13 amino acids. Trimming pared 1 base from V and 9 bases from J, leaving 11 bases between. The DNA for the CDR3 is TGTGCCAGCTCACCACTCGCGCAGGGGACGCAGTATTTT. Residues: CASSPLAQGTQYF.

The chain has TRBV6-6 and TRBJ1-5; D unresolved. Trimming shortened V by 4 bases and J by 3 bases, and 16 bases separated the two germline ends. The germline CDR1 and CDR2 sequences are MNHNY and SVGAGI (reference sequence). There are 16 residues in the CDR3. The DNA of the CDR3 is TGTGCCAGCAGTTCCCGACGGACCGAGAACAATCAGCCCCAGCATTTT. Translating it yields CASSSRRTENNQPQHF.

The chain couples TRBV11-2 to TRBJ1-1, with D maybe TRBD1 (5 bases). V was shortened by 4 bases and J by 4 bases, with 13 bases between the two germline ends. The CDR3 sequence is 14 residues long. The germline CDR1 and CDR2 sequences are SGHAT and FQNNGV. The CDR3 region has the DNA TGTGCCAGCAGCTGGATAGGGGTCTTCACTGAAGCTTTCTTT. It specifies CASSWIGVFTEAFF. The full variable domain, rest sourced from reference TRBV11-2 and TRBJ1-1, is EAGVAQSPRYKIIEKRQSVAFWCNPISGHATLYWYQQILGQGPKLLIQFQNNGVVDDSQLPKDRFSAERLKGVDSTLKIQPAKLEDSAVYLCASSWIGVFTEAFFGQGTRLTVV.

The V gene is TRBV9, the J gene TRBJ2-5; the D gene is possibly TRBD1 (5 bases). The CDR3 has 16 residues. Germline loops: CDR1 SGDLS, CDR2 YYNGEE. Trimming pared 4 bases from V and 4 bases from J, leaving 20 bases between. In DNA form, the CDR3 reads TGTGCCAGCAGCCCCTATACAATGGGGCTAGGAGAGACCCAGTACTTC. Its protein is CASSPYTMGLGETQYF.

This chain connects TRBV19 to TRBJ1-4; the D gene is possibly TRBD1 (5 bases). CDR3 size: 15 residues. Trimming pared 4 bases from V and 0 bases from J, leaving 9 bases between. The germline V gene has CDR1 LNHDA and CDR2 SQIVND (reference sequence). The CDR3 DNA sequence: TGTGCCAGTAGTACCCCAGGGACAACTAATGAAAAACTGTTTTTT. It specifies CASSTPGTTNEKLFF.

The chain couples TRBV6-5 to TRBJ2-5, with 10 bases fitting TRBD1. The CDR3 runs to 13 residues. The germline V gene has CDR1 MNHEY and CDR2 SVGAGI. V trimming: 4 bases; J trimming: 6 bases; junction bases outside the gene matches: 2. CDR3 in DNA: TGTGCCAGCAGTTGGACAGGGGGGAAGACCCAGTACTTC. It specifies CASSWTGGKTQYF.

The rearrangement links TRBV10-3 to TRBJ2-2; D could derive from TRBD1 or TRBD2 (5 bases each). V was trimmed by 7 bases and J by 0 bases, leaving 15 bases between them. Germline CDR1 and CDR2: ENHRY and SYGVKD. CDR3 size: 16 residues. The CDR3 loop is CAITQGWGTNTGELFF. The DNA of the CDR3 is TGTGCCATCACCCAAGGTTGGGGGACGAACACCGGGGAGCTGTTTTTT.

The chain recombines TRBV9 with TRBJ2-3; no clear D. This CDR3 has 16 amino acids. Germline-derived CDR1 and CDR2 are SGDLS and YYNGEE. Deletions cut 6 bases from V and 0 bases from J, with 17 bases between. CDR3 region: CASTGGPFTSTDTQYF. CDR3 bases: TGTGCCAGCACGGGCGGACCGTTTACTAGCACAGATACGCAGTATTTT.

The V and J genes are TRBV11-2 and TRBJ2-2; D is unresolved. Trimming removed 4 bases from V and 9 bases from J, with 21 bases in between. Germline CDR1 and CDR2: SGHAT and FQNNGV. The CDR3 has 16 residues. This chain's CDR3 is CASSYNPSGTPRELFF. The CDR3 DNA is TGTGCCAGCAGCTATAATCCGTCTGGAACTCCCCGGGAGCTGTTTTTT.

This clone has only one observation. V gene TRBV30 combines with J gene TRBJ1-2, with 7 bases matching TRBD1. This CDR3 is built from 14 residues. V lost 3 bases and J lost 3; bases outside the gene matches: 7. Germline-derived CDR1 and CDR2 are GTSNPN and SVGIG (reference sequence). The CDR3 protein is CAWSVQGSHYGYTF. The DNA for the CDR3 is TGTGCCTGGAGCGTACAGGGGTCACACTATGGCTACACCTTC.

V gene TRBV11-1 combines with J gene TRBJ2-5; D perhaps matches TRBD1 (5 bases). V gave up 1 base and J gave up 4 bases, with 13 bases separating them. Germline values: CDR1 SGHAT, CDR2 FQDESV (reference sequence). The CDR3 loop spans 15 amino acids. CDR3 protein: CASSLVGVLGETQYF. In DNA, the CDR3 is TGTGCCAGCAGCTTAGTAGGGGTCCTTGGAGAGACCCAGTACTTC.

The CDR3 sequence is CASSRGLGGYTEAFF. The CDR3 DNA sequence: TGTGCCAGCAGTCGGGGATTGGGGGGCTACACTGAAGCTTTCTTT. This chain connects TRBV27 to TRBJ1-1; maybe TRBD1 (6 bases). Per germline, CDR1 MNHEY and CDR2 SMNVEV (reference sequence). With 5 bases removed from V and 3 bases from J, the gap between germline ends came to 16 bases. There are 15 residues in the CDR3.

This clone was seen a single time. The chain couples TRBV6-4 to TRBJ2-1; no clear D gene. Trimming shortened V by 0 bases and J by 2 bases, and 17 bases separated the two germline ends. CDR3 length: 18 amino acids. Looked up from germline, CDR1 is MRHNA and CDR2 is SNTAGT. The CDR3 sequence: CASSDSFQSAPPYNEQFF. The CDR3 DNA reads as TGTGCCAGCAGTGACTCTTTCCAATCAGCCCCACCCTACAATGAGCAGTTCTTC.

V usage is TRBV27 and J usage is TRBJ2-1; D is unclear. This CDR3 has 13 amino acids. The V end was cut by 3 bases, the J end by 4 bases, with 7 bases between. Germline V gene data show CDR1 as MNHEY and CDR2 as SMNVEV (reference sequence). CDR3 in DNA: TGTGCCAGCAGTTTTAACGGGTACAATGAGCAGTTCTTC. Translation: CASSFNGYNEQFF.

The CDR3 spells CASSIRPSSGANVLTF. CDR3 DNA sequence: TGCGCCAGCAGCATCAGACCGAGCTCTGGGGCCAACGTCCTGACTTTC. The gene calls are TRBV5-1 and TRBJ2-6, with D uncertain. The length of the CDR3 is 16 residues. Germline V gives CDR1 SGHRS, CDR2 YFSETQ. The V and J ends lost 4 bases and 0 bases respectively, with 11 bases between them.

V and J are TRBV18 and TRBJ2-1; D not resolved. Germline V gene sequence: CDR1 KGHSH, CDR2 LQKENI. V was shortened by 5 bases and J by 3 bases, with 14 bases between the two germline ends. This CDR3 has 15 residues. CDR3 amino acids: CASSSKATFYNEQFF. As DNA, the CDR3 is TGTGCCAGCTCATCCAAGGCAACTTTCTACAATGAGCAGTTCTTC.

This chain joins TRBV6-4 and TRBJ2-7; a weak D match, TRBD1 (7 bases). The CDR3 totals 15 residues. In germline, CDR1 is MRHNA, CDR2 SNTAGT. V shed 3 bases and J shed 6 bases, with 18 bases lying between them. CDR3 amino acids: CASSEEGAFRGEQYF. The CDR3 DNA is TGTGCCAGCAGTGAGGAGGGGGCGTTTCGGGGCGAGCAGTACTTC.

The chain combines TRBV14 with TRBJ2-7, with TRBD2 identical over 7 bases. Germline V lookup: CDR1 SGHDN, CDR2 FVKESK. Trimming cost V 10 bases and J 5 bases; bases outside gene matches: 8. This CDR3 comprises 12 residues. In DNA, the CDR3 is TGTGCCACCCGGGGGGAAGGCAACGAGCAGTACTTC. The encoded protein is CATRGEGNEQYF.

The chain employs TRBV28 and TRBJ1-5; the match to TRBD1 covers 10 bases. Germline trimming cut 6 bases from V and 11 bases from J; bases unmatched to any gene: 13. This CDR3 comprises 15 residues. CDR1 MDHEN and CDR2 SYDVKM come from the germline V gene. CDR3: CASSEPGQGKFTQHF. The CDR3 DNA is TGTGCCAGCAGCGAACCGGGACAGGGGAAATTCACCCAGCATTTT. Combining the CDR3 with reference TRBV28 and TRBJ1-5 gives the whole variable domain DVKVTQSSRYLVKRTGEKVFLECVQDMDHENMFWYRQDPGLGLRLIYFSYDVKMKEKGDIPEGYSVSREKKERFSLILESASTNQTSMYLCASSEPGQGKFTQHFGDGTRLSIL.

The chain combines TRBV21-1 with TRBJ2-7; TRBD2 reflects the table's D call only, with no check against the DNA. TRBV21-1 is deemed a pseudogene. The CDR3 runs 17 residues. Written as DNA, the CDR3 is TGTGCCAGCAGATCTTTGTCGGGGGGAGGAGCCTCCTACGAGCAGTACTTC. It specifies CASRSLSGGGASYEQYF.

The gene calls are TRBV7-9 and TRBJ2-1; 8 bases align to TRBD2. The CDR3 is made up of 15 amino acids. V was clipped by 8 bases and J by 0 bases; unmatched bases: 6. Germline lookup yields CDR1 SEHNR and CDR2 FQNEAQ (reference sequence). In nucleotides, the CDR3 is TGTGCCAGCTACATCAGCGGGAGCTCCTACAATGAGCAGTTCTTC. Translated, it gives CASYISGSSYNEQFF.